Below, one TCR beta chain is given with its context. Its antigen is unidentified. This sample was taken from a study of human CD8 memory T cell subsets. The length of the CDR3 is 13 residues. Germline CDR1 and CDR2: SGHRS and YFSETQ. A UMI-labeled 5' RACE approach was the method that produced the TCR beta libraries. Reanalyzing the 5' RACE reads, TCRdb keeps one entry per CDR3 protein, without DNA. In total, the table holds around 4,300 distinct CDR3 sequences. Broader study findings: Chao1 was used to estimate diversity, and its estimates suggested stem-like memory T cells were more diverse than precursor exhausted T cells. Similarly high diversity marked stem-like memory and precursor exhausted T cells, unlike effector memory cells. Both stem-like subsets shared clonotypes with effector memory cells. However, the stem-like memory and precursor exhausted T cell repertoires overlapped with each other only minimally.

Input material: CD8+ T cells from PBMCs. The source of this sequence is a human donor in good health. J is TRBJ2-3 and V is TRBV5-1; the D call from TCRdb, TRBD1, cannot be confirmed without DNA. CDR3: CASSPQPGDTQYF.